Following are 4 T cell receptor beta chains from one sample sequenced in a study of blood T cells in healthy people across ages. It was with a sample-barcoded 5' primer and a J-beta primer mix that a second PCR of roughly 6 to 11 cycles was run. TCRdb called the 5' RACE reads again in MiXCR, with one record for every CDR3 protein. Here the sample spans around 1.5 million distinct CDR3 sequences, around two fifths being singletons. Source material: blood. Receptors originate from a young woman in good health.

The chain recombines TRBV19 with TRBJ2-1, with TRBD1 matching over 9 bases. This CDR3 has 15 amino acids. V dropped 6 bases and J dropped 8; count of bases not matched to a gene: 11. Germline loops: CDR1 LNHDA, CDR2 SQIVND (reference sequence). The CDR3 spells CASSRTGGPSDEQFF. The CDR3 nucleotides read TGTGCCAGTAGCAGAACAGGGGGCCCCTCGGATGAGCAGTTCTTC.

A few counts support this clonotype. The CDR3 spells CASSPFSNQPQHF. CDR3 sequence (DNA): TGTGCCAGCAGCCCCTTTAGCAATCAGCCCCAGCATTTT. The rearrangement joins TRBV7-8 to TRBJ1-5, with D unclear. V was clipped by 5 bases and J by 0 bases, with 5 bases between them. Germline V CDR1 and CDR2: SGHVS, FQNEAQ. The CDR3 is 13 residues long.

This clonotype showed up just a few times. V usage is TRBV20-1 and J usage is TRBJ2-3; TRBD2 agrees at 9 bases. Germline V CDR1 and CDR2: DFQATT, SNEGSKA (reference sequence). J was trimmed by 3 bases and V by 8 bases; bases with no gene match: 6. CDR3 size: 13 residues. The CDR3 DNA sequence: TGCAGTACCTTAGCGGGAGTTACAGATACGCAGTATTTT. Amino acids: CSTLAGVTDTQYF.

The V gene is TRBV6-2 or TRBV6-3, the J gene TRBJ2-1, with 8 bases matching TRBD1. With the DNA end fitting TRBJ2-7 better, the J assignment may be wrong. CDR3 length: 17 residues. Germline loops: CDR1 MNHEY, CDR2 SVGEGT. CDR3: CASSSTLGQGSYNEQYF. CDR3 DNA: TGTGCCAGCAGTTCAACTCTTGGACAGGGTTCCTACAATGAGCAGTACTTC.